These 3 T cell receptor beta chains share one sample of origin, sequenced in a study of cytomegalovirus exposure and HLA in healthy donors. A multiplex PCR was run with 60 Vbeta primers and 13 Jbeta primers. TCRdb's copy holds only in-frame clones and misses some; the assay was immunoSEQ multiplex PCR. Of around 120,000 clones listed, around 80% are singletons. The material sequenced was PBMCs. Receptor source: a man between 45 and 60 years old in good health and CMV-seronegative.

The chain couples TRBV19 to TRBJ1-6; TRBD1 matches at 10 bases. The V gene end was trimmed by 8 bases and the J gene end by 10 bases; junction bases not matched to a gene: 8. CDR3 length: 14 amino acids. Germline assignment: CDR1 LNHDA and CDR2 SQIVND (reference sequence). This chain's CDR3 is CASASGTGESPLHF. The DNA of the CDR3 is TGTGCCAGTGCATCCGGGACAGGGGAATCACCCCTCCACTTT.

The chain uses TRBV5-4 and TRBJ2-7; D call uncertain. There are 13 residues in the CDR3. Germline CDR1 and CDR2: SGHNT and YYREEE (reference sequence). V was trimmed by 4 bases and J by 5 bases, leaving 13 bases between them. The CDR3 DNA follows: TGTGCCAGCAGCCTTGACACCGTAGACGAGCAGTACTTC. This encodes CASSLDTVDEQYF. The complete variable domain, with remaining parts taken from reference TRBV5-4 and TRBJ2-7, reads ETGVTQSPTHLIKTRGQQVTLRCSSQSGHNTVSWYQQALGQGPQFIFQYYREEENGRGNFPPRFSGLQFPNYSSELNVNALELDDSALYLCASSLDTVDEQYFGPGTRLTVT.

V gene TRBV7-2 combines with J gene TRBJ1-2, with a possible D match to TRBD1 (5 bases). V lost 5 bases and J lost 4, with 23 bases in between. This CDR3 has 17 residues. The germline gives CDR1 SGHTA, CDR2 FQGNSA. CDR3 sequence: CASSPTDILSAGYGYTF. DNA of the CDR3: TGTGCCAGCAGCCCTACGGACATTCTTTCTGCCGGCTATGGCTACACCTTC.